This T cell receptor (beta chain) is drawn from a study of blood T cell repertoires in COVID-19. Study in general: Acute and convalescent COVID-19 samples came from the United States, Italy and Spain. PBMCs, B-cell-depleted T cells, or T cells provided the cDNA or gDNA that made up the material.

As handled by the study authors: Reference gene primer amplification gave nucleated cell count estimates. Profiled with immunoSEQ multiplex PCR; TCRdb holds only in-frame clones, not every one. V, J and clone size derive from that table, while D and trimming were established from the DNA sequence. The table has just under 150,000 clones, over 70% seen once. The count of this clone is one. The sequenced material came from peripheral blood. The receptor comes from a middle-aged man who had recovered from COVID-19.

CDR3 nucleotides: TGTGCCAGCAGTTTTTCAGGGTTAAATCAGCCCCAGCATTTT. It translates to CASSFSGLNQPQHF. The chain couples TRBV27 to TRBJ1-5, with D possibly matching TRBD1 (5 bases). V dropped 3 bases and J dropped 4 bases, with 10 bases sitting between them. In germline, CDR1 is MNHEY, CDR2 SMNVEV (reference sequence). The CDR3 has 14 amino acids.